This TCR beta chain was captured in a study of blood T cells in healthy people across ages. The study, taken as a whole, reports: Long-lived donors carried more naive CD4+ cells and greater diversity than aged donors.

A second PCR, run for roughly 7 to 11 cycles, used a sample-barcoded 5' primer plus a J-beta primer mix. Every cDNA molecule carried a tag from a template-switch adaptor bearing 12 random nucleotides. TCRdb itself ran the 5' RACE reads through MiXCR, one entry per CDR3 protein. The sample yields roughly 800,000 distinct CDR3 sequences, 25% to 30% seen once. This clonotype was seen a few times. The antigen remains undetermined. Around 10 milliliters of peripheral blood were drawn from each donor. The V end lost 1 base, the J end lost 4 bases, and 8 bases lay between the germline ends. Germline assignment: CDR1 SGHRS and CDR2 YFSETQ. There are 13 residues in the CDR3. The data were also submitted as part of a second study, on T cells of mothers and their children.

Material for sequencing was blood. The source of this sequence is a boy between 5 and 17 years old in good health. The V gene is TRBV5-1, the J gene TRBJ2-5; tentative D call: TRBD2 (5 bases). CDR3 protein: CASSLTEGETQYF. CDR3 nucleotide sequence: TGCGCCAGCAGCTTGACCGAGGGAGAGACCCAGTACTTC. Filled out from reference TRBV5-1 and TRBJ2-5, the complete variable domain reads KAGVTQTPRYLIKTRGQQVTLSCSPISGHRSVSWYQQTPGQGLQFLFEYFSETQRNKGNFPGRFSGRQFSNSRSEMNVSTLELGDSALYLCASSLTEGETQYFGPGTRLLVL.